This T cell receptor beta chain was captured by sequencing in a study of Ad26.COV2.S vaccination and SARS-CoV-2 variants (dated by TCRdb to about 2021). About the study as a whole: Vaccine-arm donors came from COV1001, a multicentre, randomized, double-blind, placebo-controlled phase I-IIa trial of Ad26.COV2.S in healthy adults. Ad26.COV2.S was administered intramuscularly at a dose of 5x10^10 or 1x10^11 viral particles, either as one shot or as two shots given 56 days apart. The specificity and breadth of SARS-CoV-2-reactive T cell receptors after Ad26.COV2.S vaccination were assessed by TCRbeta repertoire sequencing. Throughout the experiments and outcome assessment, investigators stayed blinded to trial group allocation. Trial participants were randomized into five groups of five, in which low-dose or high-dose Ad26.COV2.S was given once or twice, or placebo was given on both occasions. A total of 32 samples were included in the TCR-sequenced set, comprising around 19 Ad26.COV2.S vaccine recipients, 5 placebo recipients and 8 SARS-CoV-2 convalescent individuals.

The treatment or condition label, as the study defines it: around 19 received Ad26.COV2.S at low or high dose, single or two shots; 5 received placebo; per-sample allocation not given. For vaccine and placebo recipients, repertoires were sequenced using samples collected on day 63 after the first injection. Between 29 July and 7 August 2020, Cohort 1b enrolled about 27 adults aged 18-55 years at one site in Boston, USA. Ad26.COV2.S was a replication-incompetent adenovirus type 26 vector that expressed a prefusion-stabilized SARS-CoV-2 spike protein derived from the original Wuhan strain. From the germline V gene (reference sequence), CDR1 is LNHDA and CDR2 is SQIVND. Measured from the cysteine to the phenylalanine, the CDR3 is 14 residues long. The read is trimmed to its CDR3 DNA, 42 bases read in frame from base 1. Trimming costs V 3 bases and J 8 bases, and their ends lie 13 bases apart. Broad study findings and their caveats: The study was not powered to compare responses between vaccine doses or regimens. According to the authors, total T cell responses may have been underestimated by the TCR breadth and depth analyses. Comparable non-spike TCR breadth was observed between vaccine and placebo recipients, consistent with only spike being contained in the vaccine. Compared with placebo recipients, Ad26.COV2.S recipients showed higher spike-specific TCR breadth (P = 0.0014). Substantial breadth of spike-specific CD8+ and CD4+ T cell responses was reported after vaccination.

TCRbeta CDR3 regions were sequenced with the immunoSEQ Assay. After extraction, genomic DNA underwent amplification by bias-controlled multiplex PCR, followed by high-throughput sequencing. The original pipeline was this. To quantify the absolute abundance of every unique TCRbeta CDR3 region, sequences were collapsed and filtered. T cell fraction was estimated by normalizing TCRbeta template counts to usable DNA, which was measured by amplifying reference genes present in all nucleated cells. Repertoire TCRs were annotated as SARS-CoV-2-specific when V gene, CDR3 amino acid sequence and J gene were exactly matched to a known reactive TCR set. The reference SARS-CoV-2 TCR set was obtained from MIRA and was filtered for enrichment in COVID-19-positive ImmuneCODE repertoires, whereby public or cross-reactive TCRs were removed. Using the MIRA antigens, annotated TCRs were further analysed by specific ORF or by position within an ORF. Breadth was defined as annotated unique rearrangements over total unique productive rearrangements; depth was the summed frequency of those rearrangements. Two-sided Wilcoxon rank-sum tests were applied when comparing TCR breadth between groups. This immuneACCESS table, as held by TCRdb, lists in-frame sequences with V and J called but not all clones. Of the missing ones, under half trace to an unresolved V gene in checked studies; the others have no known cause. The V and J calls and the clone size are those of that table, but D and trimming were determined from the DNA. The sample table holds about 250,000 clones, of which about 87% were seen once. The ten top clones hold around 3% of the sample.

As for this clone: Its antigen is still unknown. No much larger clonotype is one base removed from it; base qualities were not supplied.

The rearrangement combines TRBV19 with TRBJ1-4; the D gene is unclear. The receptor was derived from a person aged 18-60 years who received the Ad26.COV2.S COVID-19 vaccine or a placebo. Sample: peripheral blood, taken in a trial of Ad26.COV2.S vaccine versus placebo. The base sequence is TGTGCCAGTAGTATGACAAACGGTGGGGAAAAACTGTTTTTT. Translated, it gives CASSMTNGGEKLFF.